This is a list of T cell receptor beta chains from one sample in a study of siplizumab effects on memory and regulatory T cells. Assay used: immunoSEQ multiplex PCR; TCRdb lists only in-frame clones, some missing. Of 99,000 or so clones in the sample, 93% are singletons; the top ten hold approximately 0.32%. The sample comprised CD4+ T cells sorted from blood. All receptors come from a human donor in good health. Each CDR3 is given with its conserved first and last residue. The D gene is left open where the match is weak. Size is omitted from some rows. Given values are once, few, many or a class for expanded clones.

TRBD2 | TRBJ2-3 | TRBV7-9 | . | TGTGCCAGCAGCTTAGGACTAGCGGGGAGAACTAGCACAGATACGCAGTATTTT | CASSLGLAGRTSTDTQYF
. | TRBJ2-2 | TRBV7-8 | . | TGTGCCAGCAGCTTAATTCAAACCGGGGAGCTGTTTTTT | CASSLIQTGELFF
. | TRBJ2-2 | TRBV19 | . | TGTGCCAGTAGTATAGTCGATCCGAGCACCGGGGAGCTGTTTTTT | CASSIVDPSTGELFF
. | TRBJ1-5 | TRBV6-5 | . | TGTGCCAGCAGCCATGGACGGAAGAATCAGCCCCAGCATTTT | CASSHGRKNQPQHF
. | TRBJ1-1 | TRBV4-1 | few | TGCGCCAGCAGCCAACTTGACAGGAACACTGAAGCTTTCTTT | CASSQLDRNTEAFF
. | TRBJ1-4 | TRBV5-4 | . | TGTGCCAGCAGCTCCACCGGGACCGAGAATGAAAAACTGTTTTTT | CASSSTGTENEKLFF
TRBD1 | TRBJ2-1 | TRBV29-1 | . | TGCAGCGTCAACTATAGGGGGACAGGGGGCTACAATGAGCAGTTCTTC | CSVNYRGTGGYNEQFF
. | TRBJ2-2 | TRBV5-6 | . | TGTGCCAGCAGCTTGGCTGGACCCGGGGAGCTGTTTTTT | CASSLAGPGELFF
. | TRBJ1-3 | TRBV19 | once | TGTGCCAGTAGTACTTCCCGGAAGGTGGACACCATATATTTT | CASSTSRKVDTIYF
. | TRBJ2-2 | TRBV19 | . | TGTGCCAGTACCCCGGGGGCTAACACCGGGGAGCTGTTTTTT | CASTPGANTGELFF
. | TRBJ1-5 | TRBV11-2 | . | TGTGCCAGCAGCTTAGGAGGGGGCAATCAGCCCCAGCATTTT | CASSLGGGNQPQHF
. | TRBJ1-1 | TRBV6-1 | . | TGTGCCAGCAATTCCCAGGGCGTCACTGAAGCTTTCTTT | CASNSQGVTEAFF
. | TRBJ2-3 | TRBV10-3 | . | TGTGCCATCAACGAACGGCGCACAGATACGCAGTATTTT | CAINERRTDTQYF
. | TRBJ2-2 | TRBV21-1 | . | TGTGCCAGCAGCAAAGAGAAACAGGACTTGAACACCGGGGAGCTGTTTTTT | CASSKEKQDLNTGELFF
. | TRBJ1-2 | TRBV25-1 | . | TGTGCCAGCAGTGAGTTGTCCAGCTCCTATGGCTACACCTTC | CASSELSSSYGYTF
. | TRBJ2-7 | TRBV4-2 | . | TGTGCCAGCAGCCCTAGCGCTCGGGGCGGGACCGGGGAGCAGTACTTC | CASSPSARGGTGEQYF
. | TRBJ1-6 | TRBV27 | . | TGTGCCAGCAGTTCCCTTGGGGGGGTTTCACCCCTCCACTTT | CASSSLGGVSPLHF
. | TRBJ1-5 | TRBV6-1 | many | TGTGCCAGCAGTGAAGCTGCGCAGCCCCAGCATTTT | CASSEAAQPQHF
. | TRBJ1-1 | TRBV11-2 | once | TGTGCCAGCAGCTTAGTACGAGGCACTGAAGCTTTCTTT | CASSLVRGTEAFF
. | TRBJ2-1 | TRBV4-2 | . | TGTGCCAGCAGCCAAGTAATTTTCGGGACGCACTACAATGAGCAGTTCTTC | CASSQVIFGTHYNEQFF
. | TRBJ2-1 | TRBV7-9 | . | TGTGCCAGCAGCTTAGTGGGGACGGATTATGAGCAGTTCTTC | CASSLVGTDYEQFF
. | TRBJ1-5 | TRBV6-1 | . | TGTGCCAGCAGTGAATCCCCCGGGACTAGCAATCAGCCCCAGCATTTT | CASSESPGTSNQPQHF
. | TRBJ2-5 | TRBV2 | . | TGTGCCAGCAGTGATATCGGGAGAGTCGTTGAGACCCAGTACTTC | CASSDIGRVVETQYF
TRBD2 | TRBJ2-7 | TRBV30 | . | TGTGCCTGGAGAGATCTAGCGGGAGAATCCTACGAGCAGTACTTC | CAWRDLAGESYEQYF
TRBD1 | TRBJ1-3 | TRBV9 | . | TGTGCCAGCAGCACCCGGGACAGGGGGCGAGGAAACACCATATATTTT | CASSTRDRGRGNTIYF
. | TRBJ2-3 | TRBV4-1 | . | TGCGCCAGCAGCCAAGATTGGTCCAGGTCAGATACGCAGTATTTT | CASSQDWSRSDTQYF
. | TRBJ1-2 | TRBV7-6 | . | TGTGCCAGCAGCTTAGCCCCAGGGCCCTATGGCTACACCTTC | CASSLAPGPYGYTF
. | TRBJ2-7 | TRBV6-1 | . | TGTGCCAGCAGCCATGACAGCTACGAGCAGTACTTC | CASSHDSYEQYF
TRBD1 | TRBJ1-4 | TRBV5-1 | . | TGCGCCAGCAGCTTTACAGGGGCGCCTAATGAAAAACTGTTTTTT | CASSFTGAPNEKLFF
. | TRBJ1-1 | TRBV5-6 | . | TGTGCCAGCAGCTTGGATCGTTCGGGTTACACTGAAGCTTTCTTT | CASSLDRSGYTEAFF
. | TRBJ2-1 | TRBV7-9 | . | TGTGCCAGCAGCCCTCAGGGATTCCATGAGCAGTTCTTC | CASSPQGFHEQFF
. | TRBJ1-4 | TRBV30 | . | TGTGCCTGGAGTGTACTTTTCCCAACTAATGAAAAACTGTTTTTT | CAWSVLFPTNEKLFF
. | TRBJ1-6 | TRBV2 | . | TGTGCCAGCAGTGGGACAGTTAATTCACCCCTCCACTTT | CASSGTVNSPLHF
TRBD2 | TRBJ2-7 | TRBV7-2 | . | TGTGCCAGCAGCTTCGAAAGATCCCAGCGGGAGGGCTACGAGCAGTACTTC | CASSFERSQREGYEQYF
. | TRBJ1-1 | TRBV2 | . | TGTGCCAGCAGTGAACTCGGGGCCGCGAACACTGAAGCTTTCTTT | CASSELGAANTEAFF